This T cell receptor beta chain stems from a study of breast tumors, draining lymph nodes, adjacent tissues. On this clonotype itself: Its antigen remains unknown.

Trimming took 4 bases from V and 8 from J; bases not matched to a gene: 8. The CDR3 runs 15 residues. The V gene's germline CDR1 is SGHAT and CDR2 FQNNGV. TCRdb reprocessed the multiplex PCR reads via MiXCR and lists one record per CDR3 protein. The profile covers about 11,000 distinct CDR3 sequences, with about 34% appearing a single time and about 14% taken by the ten largest. Overall study findings and caveats: Tumor repertoires ranked between lymph nodes and nontumor tissue in diversity, with V and J gene preferences. Tumor T cell lymph node origin was a supported hypothesis, not proven. Most tumor T cells seemingly derive from lymph node, then expand in tumor. Compared with basal-like, luminal-like tumors shared significantly more repertoire with nontumor tissue.

V gene TRBV11-2 combines with J gene TRBJ2-1; 10 nucleotides align to TRBD2. The specimen sequenced was breast tumor tissue. This sequence was found in a female donor with breast cancer. Some clones in this sample may be carry-over from other donors' samples. DNA of the CDR3: TGTGCCAGCAGCTCATCCGGGACTAGCGTAGATGAGCAGTTCTTC. Protein sequence: CASSSSGTSVDEQFF. Filled out from reference TRBV11-2 and TRBJ2-1, the complete variable domain reads EAGVAQSPRYKIIEKRQSVAFWCNPISGHATLYWYQQILGQGPKLLIQFQNNGVVDDSQLPKDRFSAERLKGVDSTLKIQPAKLEDSAVYLCASSSSGTSVDEQFFGPGTRLTVL.